The clone carrying this T cell receptor (beta chain) was found once. Its specificity is not known. Every single patient, without exception, relapsed after autologous stem cell transplantation, and brentuximab vedotin exposure varied. Patients had relapsed/refractory classical Hodgkin lymphoma with complete response, partial response or progressive disease as best response. The source of the sample is a study of PD-1 blockade in classical Hodgkin lymphoma. Study-level points and caveats: Only CD4+ TCR diversity, not CD8+, had risen significantly by C4D1. Whatever underlies the repertoire differences (possibly disease activity or prior therapy) remains undefined.

Measured with immunoSEQ multiplex PCR; TCRdb has only the in-frame clones, and not every one. The sample yields just under 30,000 clones, about two thirds seen once. This TCR came from a human donor with classical Hodgkin lymphoma. The starting material was peripheral blood mononuclear cells (PBMCs), obtained before the second cycle of nivolumab.

The CDR3 DNA is TGTGCCAGCACTTACCCCAGGGCTCCTGAAGCTTTCTTT. It translates to CASTYPRAPEAFF. The chain is built from TRBV27 and TRBJ1-1; D is possibly TRBD1 (5 bases). Germline V CDR1 and CDR2: MNHEY, SMNVEV (reference sequence). V was shortened by 7 bases and J by 6 bases, with 15 bases between the two germline ends. There are 13 residues in the CDR3.